This T cell receptor (beta chain) was sequenced in a study of cytomegalovirus exposure and HLA in healthy donors. Study summary: Among the 398 genotyped donors, 81% were placed in the Caucasian-associated ancestry cluster.

The CDR3 runs 13 residues. In germline, CDR1 is SNHLY, CDR2 FYNNEI. The V and J ends lost 5 bases and 4 bases respectively, with 11 bases between them. Primers included in the PCR were 60 Vbeta and 13 Jbeta primers. Generated by immunoSEQ multiplex PCR, the TCRdb table keeps only in-frame clones and is missing some. The profile shows approximately 160,000 clones, over 70% of them singletons. Sequencing was performed on PBMCs. The chain has TRBV2 and TRBJ1-2; D ambiguous. The sequence was obtained from a male donor in good health and CMV-seropositive. CDR3 in DNA: TGTGCCAGCAGTCTCCAGCCGGGCTATGGCTACACCTTC. Protein: CASSLQPGYGYTF.